This section outlines one TCR beta chain sequence together with its context. This CDR3 region has 11 residues. CDR1 is LGHDT and CDR2 is YNNKEL in the germline V gene (reference sequence). This entry belongs to a study of T cells in Graves' hyperthyroidism and ophthalmopathy. RNA transcripts yielded amplified TCR beta CDR3 regions. First-round RT-PCR of the TCR CDR3 relied on the HTBI primer set. TCRdb reanalysed the multiplex PCR reads using MiXCR and keeps one entry per CDR3 protein. The repertoire holds a few hundred thousand distinct CDR3 sequences, with just under 15% as singletons. Hyperthyroidism in the patients, aged 18 to 65, was newly diagnosed and under 2 months in duration. Exclusions: uncontrolled infection, other autoimmune disease, pregnancy, lactation. Diagnosis rested on symptoms, serum thyroxine and TRAb, thyroid ultrasound, and orbital computed tomography. Source material for PBMCs was roughly 10 ml fresh peripheral blood.

The sample comprised blood. The chain combines TRBV3-1 with TRBJ2-5; D possibly corresponds to TRBD2 (5 bases). The J call is doubtful: the DNA matches TRBJ2-1 better. This sequence originates from a woman in her twenties or thirties with Graves' hyperthyroidism. This CDR3 is CASSLGESQFF. The CDR3 bases are TGTGCCAGCAGCCTGGGAGAATCCCAGTTCTTC.